This T cell receptor (beta chain) was captured in a study of Ad26.COV2.S vaccination and SARS-CoV-2 variants. Study overall: The vaccine Ad26.COV2.S was put into the muscle once, or twice with 56 days between.

Specified treatment: roughly 18 received Ad26.COV2.S at low or high dose, single or two shots; roughly five received placebo; per-sample allocation not given. The samples were gathered on day 63 after the first injection of vaccine or placebo. Germline CDR1 reads MDHEN; CDR2 reads SYDVKM. The V and J ends lost 3 bases and 0 bases, in that order; junction bases with no gene match: 14. The CDR3 sequence is 19 residues long. Regarding this clone: Its antigen is unknown.

Some clones are missing from TCRdb's copy, which holds only in-frame ones; the method was immunoSEQ multiplex PCR. The sample has about 370,000 clones; about 88% are singletons. Study findings and constraints: Estimates derived from TCR breadth and depth analyses may have underestimated total T cell responses.

Sequencing was performed on peripheral blood, taken in a trial of Ad26.COV2.S vaccine versus placebo. The receptor was isolated from a person aged 18-65 years who received the Ad26.COV2.S COVID-19 vaccine or a placebo. The J gene is TRBJ2-4, the V gene TRBV28; TRBD1 matches 7 bases. This CDR3 is CASSFGTAYRDLAKNIQYF. CDR3 sequence (DNA): TGTGCCAGCAGTTTTGGGACAGCCTACAGAGATTTAGCCAAAAACATTCAGTACTTC.